The source of this T cell receptor beta chain is a study of blood T cell repertoires in COVID-19. Study as a whole: Samples came from the United States, Italy and Spain, spanning acute and convalescent COVID-19. In each case, the material was cDNA or gDNA derived from T cells, B-cell-depleted T cells, or PBMCs.

Authors' processing steps: Researchers report that nucleated cell counts were estimated from reference gene primer amplification. TCRdb's table, derived via immunoSEQ multiplex PCR, lists solely in-frame clones and lacks some. D and trimming come from the DNA, and the V and J calls and clone size come from that table. Among 90,000 to 120,000 clones listed, 91% were seen once. J lost 7 bases, V lost 1 base, and 10 bases had no gene match. This CDR3 spans 16 amino acids. CDR1 and CDR2 from the germline V gene are LGHNA and YSLEER. Sequenced: peripheral blood. The V call is TRBV4-3, the J call TRBJ2-1, with 7 bases matching TRBD2. The source of this sequence is a human donor in a cohort sampled during active COVID-19. Here the CDR3 DNA reads TGCGCCAGCAGCCAAGGGAACGGGAGGTTAGTTAATGAGCAGTTCTTC. Protein: CASSQGNGRLVNEQFF.